This T cell receptor beta chain was sequenced during a study of blood T cell repertoires in COVID-19. Looking at the study overall: The United States, Italy and Spain supplied acute and convalescent COVID-19 samples. T cells, B-cell-depleted T cells, or PBMCs provided the cDNA or gDNA that served as material.

This clone was seen a single time. Authors' data handling: Amplification of reference gene primers was used by the study to estimate nucleated cell counts. Method: immunoSEQ multiplex PCR; TCRdb's copy keeps in-frame clones and lacks some. V and J calls and clone size are copied from that table; D and trimming were computed from the DNA. The sample yields 85,000 to 95,000 clones, 87% seen once. Specimen: peripheral blood. This TCR came from a woman of 80 years or more with acute or convalescent COVID-19.

CDR3 region: CASSPSGGKLFF. CDR3 DNA: TGTGCCAGCAGTCCGTCAGGGGGCAAACTGTTTTTT. The V gene is TRBV6-5, the J gene TRBJ1-4; 8 bases fit TRBD1. V trimming: 5 bases; J trimming: 11 bases; junction bases outside the gene matches: 4. There are 12 residues in the CDR3. Germline loops: CDR1 MNHEY, CDR2 SVGAGI.